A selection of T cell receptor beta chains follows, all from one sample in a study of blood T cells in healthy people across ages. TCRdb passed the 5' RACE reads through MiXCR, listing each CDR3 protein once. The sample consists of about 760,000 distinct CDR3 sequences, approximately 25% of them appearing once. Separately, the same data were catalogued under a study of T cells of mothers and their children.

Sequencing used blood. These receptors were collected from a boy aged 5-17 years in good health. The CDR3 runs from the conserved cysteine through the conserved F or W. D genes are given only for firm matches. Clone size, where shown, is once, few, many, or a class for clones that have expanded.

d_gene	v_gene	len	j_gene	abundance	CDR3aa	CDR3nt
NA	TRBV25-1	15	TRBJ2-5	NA	CAKSPTSNRRETQYF	TGTGCCAAATCCCCCACTAGTAACAGGAGGGAGACCCAGTACTTC
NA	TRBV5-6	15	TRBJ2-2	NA	CASSLAGARIGELFF	TGTGCCAGCAGCTTGGCGGGGGCGCGGATCGGGGAGCTGTTTTTT
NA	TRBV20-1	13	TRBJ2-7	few	CSASNPETYEQYF	TGCAGTGCTAGTAATCCTGAGACCTACGAGCAGTACTTC
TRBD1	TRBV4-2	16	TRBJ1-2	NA	CASSQDTGDRGYSYTF	TGTGCCAGCAGCCAAGATACGGGGGACAGGGGGTATAGCTACACCTTC
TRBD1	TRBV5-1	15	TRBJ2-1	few	CASSFGDRGNNEQFF	TGCGCCAGCAGCTTTGGGGACAGGGGTAACAATGAGCAGTTCTTC
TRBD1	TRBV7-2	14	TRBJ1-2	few	CASSLQGSNYGYTF	TGTGCCAGCAGCCTACAGGGGAGTAACTATGGCTACACCTTC
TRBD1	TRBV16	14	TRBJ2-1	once	CASSKQHRGNEQFF	TGTGCCAGCAGCAAACAACACAGGGGCAATGAGCAGTTCTTC
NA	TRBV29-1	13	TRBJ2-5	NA	CSGGVGGAETQYF	TGCAGCGGGGGGGTTGGGGGCGCGGAGACCCAGTACTTC
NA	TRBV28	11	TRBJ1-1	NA	CASRSPGVTFF	TGTGCCAGCAGAAGTCCAGGAGTGACTTTCTTT
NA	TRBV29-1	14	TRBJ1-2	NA	CSVEPREANYGYTF	TGCAGCGTTGAACCCAGGGAGGCTAACTATGGCTACACCTTC
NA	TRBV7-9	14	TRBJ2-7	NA	CASSLVGEIYEQYF	TGTGCCAGCAGCTTAGTCGGGGAAATCTACGAGCAGTACTTC
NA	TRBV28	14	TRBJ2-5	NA	CASSFPGARETQYF	TGTGCCAGCAGTTTCCCGGGGGCCCGAGAGACCCAGTACTTC
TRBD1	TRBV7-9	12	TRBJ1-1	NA	CASGDRGSEAFF	TGTGCCAGCGGCGACAGGGGATCTGAAGCTTTCTTT
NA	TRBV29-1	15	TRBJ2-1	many	CSVVPVISIYNEQFF	TGCAGCGTTGTACCCGTCATCTCCATCTACAATGAGCAGTTCTTC
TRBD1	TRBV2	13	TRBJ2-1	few	CASSRDRSNEQFF	TGTGCCAGCAGCCGGGACAGGAGCAATGAGCAGTTCTTC
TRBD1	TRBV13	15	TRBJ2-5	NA	CASSFGQGEFETQYF	TGTGCCAGCAGCTTTGGGCAGGGGGAATTCGAGACCCAGTACTTC
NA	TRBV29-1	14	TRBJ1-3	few	CSVVDPDSGNTIYF	TGCAGCGTTGTGGACCCCGATTCTGGAAACACCATATATTTT
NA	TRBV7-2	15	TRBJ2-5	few	CASSLLWGSAETQYF	TGTGCCAGCAGCTTATTGTGGGGGAGCGCAGAGACCCAGTACTTC
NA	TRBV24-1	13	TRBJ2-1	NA	CATSDLWGNEQFF	TGTGCCACCAGTGATTTGTGGGGCAATGAGCAGTTCTTC
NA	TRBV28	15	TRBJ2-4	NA	CASSLDLWIADIQYF	TGTGCCAGCAGTCTTGATCTATGGATAGCGGACATTCAGTACTTC
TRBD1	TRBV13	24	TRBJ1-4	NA	CASSSTHPPLKPGQGLGGSEKLFF	TGTGCCAGCAGCTCAACCCACCCACCCTTGAAACCGGGACAGGGATTAGGTGGGAGTGAAAAACTGTTTTTT
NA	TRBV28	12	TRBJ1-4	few	CASSQQGVKLFF	TGTGCCAGCAGCCAACAGGGTGTAAAACTGTTTTTT
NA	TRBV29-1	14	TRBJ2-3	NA	CSVEEGQLADTQYF	TGCAGCGTTGAAGAAGGACAGCTGGCAGATACGCAGTATTTT
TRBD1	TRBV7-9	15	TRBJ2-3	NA	CASQLDRASTDTQYF	TGTGCCAGCCAACTGGACAGGGCGAGCACAGATACGCAGTATTTT
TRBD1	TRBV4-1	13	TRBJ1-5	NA	CASSLDRVQPQHF	TGCGCCAGCAGCCTAGACAGGGTTCAGCCCCAGCATTTT
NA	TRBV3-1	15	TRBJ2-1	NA	CASSPQDSNYNEQFF	TGTGCCAGCAGTCCTCAGGACTCCAACTACAATGAGCAGTTCTTC
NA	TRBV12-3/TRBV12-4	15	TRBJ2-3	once	CVSSPGTVRTDTQYF	TGTGTCAGCAGTCCCGGCACAGTGCGCACAGATACGCAATATTTT
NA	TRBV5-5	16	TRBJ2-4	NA	CASSFSAGPAKNIQYF	TGTGCCAGCAGCTTTTCGGCAGGTCCAGCCAAAAACATTCAGTACTTC
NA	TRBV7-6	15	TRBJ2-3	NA	CASSRWEEGEDTQYF	TGTGCCAGCAGCCGATGGGAGGAGGGGGAGGATACGCAGTATTTT
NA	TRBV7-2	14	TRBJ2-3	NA	CASSRLLWVDTQYF	TGTGCCAGCAGCCGCCTCCTTTGGGTAGATACGCAGTATTTT
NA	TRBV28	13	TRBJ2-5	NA	CATWNRDRREQYF	TGTGCCACCTGGAACCGGGACAGGCGGGAGCAGTACTTC
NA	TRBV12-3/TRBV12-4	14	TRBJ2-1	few	CASSLAGVTNEQLF	TGTGCCAGCAGTTTAGCGGGAGTGACGAATGAGCAGCTCTTC
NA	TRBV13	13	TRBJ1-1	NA	CASSAPSNTEAFF	TGTGCCAGCAGCGCCCCAAGTAACACTGAAGCTTTCTTT
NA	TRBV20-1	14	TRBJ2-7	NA	CSARDPLQAYEQYF	TGCAGTGCTAGAGATCCTCTACAGGCCTACGAGCAGTACTTC
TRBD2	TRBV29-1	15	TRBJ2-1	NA	CSVEVLAGGVNEQFF	TGCAGCGTTGAAGTTCTAGCGGGAGGTGTCAATGAGCAGTTCTTC
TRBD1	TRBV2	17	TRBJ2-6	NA	CASSGDRGVSGANVLTF	TGTGCCAGCAGCGGGGACAGGGGCGTTTCTGGGGCCAACGTCCTGACTTTC
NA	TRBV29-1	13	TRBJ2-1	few	CSAYREIYNEQFF	TGCAGCGCTTACAGGGAAATATACAATGAGCAGTTCTTC